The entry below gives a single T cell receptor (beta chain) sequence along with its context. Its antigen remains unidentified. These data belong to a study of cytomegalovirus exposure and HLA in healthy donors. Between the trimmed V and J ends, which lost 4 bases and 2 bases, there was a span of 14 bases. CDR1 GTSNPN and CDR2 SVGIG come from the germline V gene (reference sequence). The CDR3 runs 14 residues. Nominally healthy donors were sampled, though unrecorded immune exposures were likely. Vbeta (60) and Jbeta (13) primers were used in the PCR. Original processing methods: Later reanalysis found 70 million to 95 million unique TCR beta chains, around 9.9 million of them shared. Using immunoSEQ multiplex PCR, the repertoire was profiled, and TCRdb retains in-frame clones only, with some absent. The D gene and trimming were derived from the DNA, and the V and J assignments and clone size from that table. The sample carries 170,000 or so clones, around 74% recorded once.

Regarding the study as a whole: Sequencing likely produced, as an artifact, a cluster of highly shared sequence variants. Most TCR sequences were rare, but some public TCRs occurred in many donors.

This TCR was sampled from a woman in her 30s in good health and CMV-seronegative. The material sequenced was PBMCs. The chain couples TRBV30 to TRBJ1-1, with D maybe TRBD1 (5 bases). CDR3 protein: CAWKNWQGNTEAFF. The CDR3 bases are TGTGCCTGGAAGAACTGGCAGGGTAACACTGAAGCTTTCTTT. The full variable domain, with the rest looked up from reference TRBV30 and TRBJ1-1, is SQTIHQWPATLVQPVGSPLSLECTVEGTSNPNLYWYRQAAGRGLQLLFYSVGIGQISSEVPQNLSASRPQDRQFILSSKKLLLSDSGFYLCAWKNWQGNTEAFFGQGTRLTVV.